One and the same sample provided the 18 T cell receptor beta chains below, sequenced in a study of T cells after yellow fever vaccination (dated by TCRdb to the late 2010s). The treatment or condition label, as the study defines it: live attenuated yellow fever vaccine strain. The library was generated by 5' RACE. Sequencing was performed on an Illumina HiSeq 2500. Clones were called with MiXCR by TCRdb after fastp trimmed the public reads at Q25, and only in-frame beta chains were retained. Rows are combined by CDR3 protein, so each entry shows the most common genes and DNA. The sample records 20,000 to 25,000 distinct CDR3 sequences, 5.2% of which are singletons. The leading ten clones occupy about 20% of the sample. Material: PBMCs, either bulk or a sorted T-cell subset (CD4+, CD8+, memory, or dextramer-sorted; not recorded which), obtained about 41 days after the first yellow fever vaccination. The receptors derive from a man in his late teens or twenties who received the YFV17D yellow fever vaccine.

Ten or more counts support this clonotype. The chain uses TRBV19 and TRBJ2-2; D is unresolved. There are 13 residues in the CDR3. Looked up from germline, CDR1 is LNHDA and CDR2 is SQIVND (reference sequence). V was cut by 3 bases and J by 7 bases, with 9 bases left in between. CDR3 loop: CASSMTVSGELFF. CDR3 in DNA: TGTGCCAGTAGTATGACTGTGAGCGGGGAGCTGTTTTTT.

In its sample, this clonotype was seen many times. The V gene is TRBV7-3, the J gene TRBJ1-2; possibly TRBD1 for D (6 bases). The CDR3 is made up of 14 amino acids. Germline V gene sequence: CDR1 SGHTA, CDR2 FQGTGA. Trimming removed 4 bases at V and 8 bases at J, with 17 bases between. CDR3 DNA sequence: TGTGCCAGCAGCTCCGGGACACCCTATGGGGGCTACACCTTC. This gives the protein CASSSGTPYGGYTF.

With regard to this clonotype: Given a much more abundant clone one base away, this may be a read error. V usage is TRBV5-1 and J usage is TRBJ1-5; unclear D gene. The CDR3 sequence is 14 residues long. The V gene's germline CDR1 is SGHRS and CDR2 YFSETQ. V lost 9 bases to trimming and J lost 7 bases, with 20 bases between them. CDR3 in amino acids: CAKRLSVSRQPQHF. As DNA, the CDR3 is TGCGCCAAAAGACTCTCAGTATCCAGACAGCCCCAGCATTTT.

In its sample, this clonotype was seen many times. CDR3 in DNA: TGTGCCAGCAGCGTAGGGGACAGCGGGGCAGATACGCAGTATTTT. This encodes CASSVGDSGADTQYF. This rearrangement joins TRBV9 to TRBJ2-3; TRBD1 or TRBD2 may be the D gene (7 bases each). V was pared by 0 bases and J by 4 bases, with 12 bases between. The CDR3 sequence is 15 residues long. CDR1 and CDR2 (germline): SGDLS, YYNGEE.

This clonotype appeared many times. V gene TRBV4-2 combines with J gene TRBJ1-2; no clear D. Trimming removed 3 bases from V and 2 bases from J, with 19 bases in between. Germline CDR1 LGHNA, CDR2 YNFKEQ. CDR3 length: 17 residues. The CDR3 spells CASSQGGNGGVNYGYTF. The DNA of the CDR3 is TGTGCCAGCAGCCAGGGAGGTAACGGTGGGGTAAACTATGGCTACACCTTC.

Many counts were recorded for this clonotype. CDR3 sequence: CASAPDRGRRTEAFF. In DNA form, the CDR3 reads TGCGCCAGCGCCCCTGATAGGGGGAGGAGGACTGAAGCTTTCTTT. The V call is TRBV5-1, the J call TRBJ1-1; TRBD1 might be the D (6 bases). V was pared by 7 bases and J by 5 bases, with 21 bases between. The CDR3 extends over 15 amino acids. CDR1 SGHRS and CDR2 YFSETQ come from the germline V gene. Based on the CDR3 plus reference TRBV5-1 and TRBJ1-1, the full variable domain is KAGVTQTPRYLIKTRGQQVTLSCSPISGHRSVSWYQQTPGQGLQFLFEYFSETQRNKGNFPGRFSGRQFSNSRSEMNVSTLELGDSALYLCASAPDRGRRTEAFFGQGTRLTVV.

This clonotype was observed at least ten times. This chain uses TRBV7-6 with TRBJ2-1, with 10 bases lining up with TRBD2. The CDR3 runs 17 residues. Germline trimming cut 5 bases from V and 4 bases from J; bases unmatched to any gene: 11. Germline V gene lookup returns CDR1 SGHVS and CDR2 FNYEAQ. CDR3 in DNA: TGTGCCAGCAGCAAGCGGGCTAGCGGGGGCGAATACAATGAGCAGTTCTTC. It yields the protein CASSKRASGGEYNEQFF.

This clonotype has ten or more counts. The rearrangement joins TRBV12-3 or TRBV12-4 to TRBJ2-2; D unclear. CDR3 size: 14 residues. V was shortened by 3 bases and J by 6 bases, with 11 bases between the two germline ends. CDR3 in amino acids: CASSLALPPGELFF. CDR3 sequence (DNA): TGTGCCAGCAGTTTGGCCCTCCCCCCCGGGGAGCTGTTTTTT.

This clonotype showed up many times. The CDR3 spells CASTVGQGWSTEAFF. The DNA of the CDR3 is TGTGCCAGCACCGTAGGACAGGGTTGGAGCACTGAAGCTTTCTTT. The rearrangement uses TRBV7-2 and TRBJ1-1; 8 nucleotides align to TRBD1. Germline V gene sequence: CDR1 SGHTA, CDR2 FQGNSA. The trim removed 7 bases at V and 4 bases at J, leaving 11 bases unmatched. The CDR3 loop spans 15 amino acids.

This clonotype was seen ten or more times. The DNA for the CDR3 is TGTGCCAGTAGTATCCTTGGGGCCGGTACCGGGGAGCTGTTTTTT. It translates to CASSILGAGTGELFF. V gene TRBV19 combines with J gene TRBJ2-2; tentative D call: TRBD1 (5 bases). Trimming took 3 bases from V and 5 from J, leaving 13 bases between them. The germline gives CDR1 LNHDA, CDR2 SQIVND (reference sequence). CDR3 length: 15 residues.

There are many counts of this clonotype. The chain combines TRBV20-1 with TRBJ2-5; D is perhaps TRBD2 (6 bases). Germline-derived CDR1 and CDR2 are DFQATT and SNEGSKA (reference sequence). V gave up 3 bases and J gave up 5 bases, with 16 bases separating them. The CDR3 totals 14 residues. The CDR3 region has the DNA TGCAGTGCTAGCGAATCTAGGAGGGGCGAGACCCAGTACTTC. Amino acid sequence: CSASESRRGETQYF.

The CDR3 DNA reads as TGCGCCAGCAGCCAAGATTCGGAAGAGACCCAGTACTTC. The encoded protein is CASSQDSEETQYF. The chain links TRBV4-3 to TRBJ2-5, with D hard to call. CDR1 LGHNA and CDR2 YSLEER come from the germline V gene. The CDR3 extends over 13 amino acids. Trimming took off 0 bases at V and 3 bases at J, with 5 bases between the two ends.

This clonotype is classed as medium-sized. The gene calls are TRBV29-1 and TRBJ2-1; TRBD2 might be the D (6 bases). Germline V gene lookup returns CDR1 SQVTM and CDR2 ANQGSEA. The ends were cut back, 6 bases at V and 12 bases at J, with 21 bases in the middle. The CDR3 consists of 13 residues. The CDR3, as DNA: TGCAGCGTACCGGGACTGCCATCAGATGGGCAGTTCTTC. It codes for CSVPGLPSDGQFF.

There are many counts of this clonotype. The chain couples TRBV7-2 to TRBJ1-3; no firm D call. Between the trimmed V and J ends, which lost 5 bases and 1 base, there was a span of 12 bases. CDR3 length: 15 amino acids. The germline gives CDR1 SGHTA, CDR2 FQGNSA. In DNA, the CDR3 is TGTGCCAGCAGCCTCTTAAATTGGTCTGGAAACACCATATATTTT. It is translated as CASSLLNWSGNTIYF. The full variable domain, rest sourced from reference TRBV7-2 and TRBJ1-3, is GAGVSQSPSNKVTEKGKDVELRCDPISGHTALYWYRQSLGQGLEFLIYFQGNSAPDKSGLPSDRFSAERTGGSVSTLTIQRTQQEDSAVYLCASSLLNWSGNTIYFGEGSWLTVV.

This clonotype appeared many times. The chain has TRBV7-2 and TRBJ1-1; D is unclear. Trimming pared 0 bases from V and 12 bases from J, leaving 8 bases between. Germline-derived CDR1 and CDR2 are SGHTA and FQGNSA. The CDR3 loop spans 11 amino acids. This CDR3 reads CASSLAGLSFF. The CDR3 bases are TGTGCCAGCAGCTTAGCGGGTTTGTCTTTCTTT.

This clonotype was found many times. The genes are TRBV5-1 and TRBJ1-3; a weak D match, TRBD1 (5 bases). The CDR3 contains 17 residues. Trimming took off 4 bases at V and 0 bases at J, with 17 bases between the two ends. Germline V gene lookup returns CDR1 SGHRS and CDR2 YFSETQ. CDR3 DNA sequence: TGCGCCAGCAGCCTACAGGATTGGGGTCACTCTGGAAACACCATATATTTT. It codes for CASSLQDWGHSGNTIYF.

This clonotype was seen at least ten times. CDR3 protein: CASSFFGGIETQYF. CDR3 nucleotides: TGCGCCAGCAGCTTTTTTGGGGGCATTGAGACCCAGTACTTC. The chain couples TRBV5-1 to TRBJ2-5, with D maybe TRBD1 (6 bases). CDR1 is SGHRS, CDR2 YFSETQ, per germline. V was cut by 2 bases and J by 5 bases, with 13 bases left in between. This CDR3 comprises 14 residues.

This clonotype has at least ten counts. CDR3 DNA sequence: TGTGCCAGCAGCTTAGTATTAGGGAGTAATGAGCAGTTCTTC. It translates to CASSLVLGSNEQFF. This chain joins TRBV7-2 and TRBJ2-1; TRBD2 might be the D (5 bases). Trimming left V 1 base short and J 7 bases short, with 11 bases between. Germline V gene data show CDR1 as SGHTA and CDR2 as FQGNSA. The CDR3 is made up of 14 amino acids.